This T cell receptor beta chain was captured in a study of cytomegalovirus exposure and HLA in healthy donors. CDR3 size: 17 residues. Between the trimmed V and J ends, which lost 3 bases and 0 bases, there was a span of 15 bases. Germline V gene lookup returns CDR1 LNHDA and CDR2 SQIVND (reference sequence). Turning to this clone: Its specificity is not known.

Study conclusions and caveats: The listing of 150 to 200 TCR beta chains classed them as cytomegalovirus-associated.

Sequenced by immunoSEQ multiplex PCR; TCRdb stores in-frame clones only, minus some. The data hold 150,000 to 200,000 clones, with 80% to 85% observed a single time. The receptor was derived from a man aged 25 to 40 in good health and CMV-seropositive. The genes are TRBV19 and TRBJ1-5; D might be TRBD1 (5 bases). The sequencing input was PBMCs. CDR3 residues: CASSIGDRVYSNQPQHF. CDR3 bases: TGTGCCAGTAGTATTGGAGACAGAGTTTATAGCAATCAGCCCCAGCATTTT.